These 5 T cell receptor beta chains were all obtained from the same sample, sequenced in a study of T cell changes during pregnancy in multiple sclerosis (dated by TCRdb to about 2019). The library was made by the immunoSEQ multiplex PCR assay. TCRdb provides this immuneACCESS table in a form limited to in-frame rearrangements. Some clones are lacking; in checked studies, under half of them reflect an unresolved V gene, and why the rest are absent is not known. The sample has 65,000 to 75,000 clones on record, about 89% of them singletons. Jointly, the top ten make up under 1.5% of the sample. The sample here was peripheral blood, taken in the second trimester of pregnancy. These receptors were taken from a female donor with multiple sclerosis, enrolled in a pregnancy study.

This clone is a singleton in its sample. The chain couples TRBV15 to TRBJ2-1; tentatively, D is TRBD1 (6 bases). CDR1 LNHNV and CDR2 YYDKDF come from the germline V gene (reference sequence). The CDR3 sequence is 20 residues long. V was clipped by 0 bases and J by 4 bases, with 25 bases between them. Here the CDR3 reads CATSRDLISRRQALYNEQFF. CDR3 nucleotide sequence: TGTGCCACCAGCAGAGACCTGATCTCCCGAAGACAGGCTCTATACAATGAGCAGTTCTTC.

This clone was observed a few times. The rearrangement uses TRBV4-3 and TRBJ1-2; D unresolved. V lost 0 bases, J lost 5 bases, and 13 bases lay in between. CDR1 LGHNA and CDR2 YSLEER come from the germline V gene. This CDR3 is 15 amino acids long. Written as DNA, the CDR3 is TGCGCCAGCAGCCAAGACCCCGGACGGGAGTATGGCTACACCTTC. It is translated as CASSQDPGREYGYTF.

This clone was observed once. This rearrangement joins TRBV4-3 to TRBJ2-2; 7 bases align to TRBD2. The CDR3 has 17 residues. In germline, CDR1 is LGHNA, CDR2 YSLEER. Trimming at V came to 4 bases and at J to 4 bases, leaving 12 bases not matched to a gene. The CDR3 reads CASSPILRGVVTGELFF. The DNA for the CDR3 is TGCGCCAGCAGCCCCATTCTTCGGGGGGTTGTCACCGGGGAGCTGTTTTTT.

The gene calls are TRBV6-5 and TRBJ2-2; tentatively, D is TRBD2 (6 bases). V lost 6 bases to trimming and J lost 5 bases, with 16 bases between them. CDR1 and CDR2 (germline): MNHEY, SVGAGI. This CDR3 is 15 amino acids long. CDR3 loop: CASRERVLGTGELFF. The CDR3 DNA sequence: TGTGCCAGCAGGGAGCGGGTGTTAGGGACCGGGGAGCTGTTTTTT.

In its sample, this clone was seen once. This rearrangement joins TRBV11-2 to TRBJ2-7; a possible D gene is TRBD1 (5 bases). Germline V gene lookup returns CDR1 SGHAT and CDR2 FQNNGV. Trimming left V 4 bases short and J 2 bases short, with 12 bases between. This CDR3 spans 14 amino acids. CDR3 sequence reads: CASSSTVPPYEQYF. The CDR3 DNA follows: TGTGCCAGCAGCTCGACAGTCCCACCCTACGAGCAGTACTTC.